The entry that follows covers one TCR beta chain sequence. No antigen is known for it. CDR3 length: 15 amino acids. CDR1 is LGHNA, CDR2 YNFKEQ, per germline. TCRdb reprocessed the 5' RACE reads, with one entry per CDR3 protein and no DNA. This sample's table reports about 170,000 distinct CDR3 sequences. This sample is drawn from a study of T cells expressing NK-cell markers. Study-level background: In sorted CD3+CD56+NKG2C+, CD3+CD56+NKG2C- and CD3+CD56-NKG2C+ T cells, TCR beta repertoires were obtained.

Study results and limitations: The contribution of dominant NKG2C+ clonotypes to CD8+ T cells in about 6 donors was roughly 1.0-7.5%.

This rearrangement joins TRBV4-2 to TRBJ2-1; TCRdb's D call, TRBD1, is unchecked because there is no DNA. Sample: blood T cells: a sorted CD56 or NKG2C T cell subset, CD4+ or CD8+ T cells, or bulk PBMC T cells (not recorded which). The TCR sequence derives from a man aged 18 to 70 in good health. CDR3 protein: CASSPGQGYYNEQFF.